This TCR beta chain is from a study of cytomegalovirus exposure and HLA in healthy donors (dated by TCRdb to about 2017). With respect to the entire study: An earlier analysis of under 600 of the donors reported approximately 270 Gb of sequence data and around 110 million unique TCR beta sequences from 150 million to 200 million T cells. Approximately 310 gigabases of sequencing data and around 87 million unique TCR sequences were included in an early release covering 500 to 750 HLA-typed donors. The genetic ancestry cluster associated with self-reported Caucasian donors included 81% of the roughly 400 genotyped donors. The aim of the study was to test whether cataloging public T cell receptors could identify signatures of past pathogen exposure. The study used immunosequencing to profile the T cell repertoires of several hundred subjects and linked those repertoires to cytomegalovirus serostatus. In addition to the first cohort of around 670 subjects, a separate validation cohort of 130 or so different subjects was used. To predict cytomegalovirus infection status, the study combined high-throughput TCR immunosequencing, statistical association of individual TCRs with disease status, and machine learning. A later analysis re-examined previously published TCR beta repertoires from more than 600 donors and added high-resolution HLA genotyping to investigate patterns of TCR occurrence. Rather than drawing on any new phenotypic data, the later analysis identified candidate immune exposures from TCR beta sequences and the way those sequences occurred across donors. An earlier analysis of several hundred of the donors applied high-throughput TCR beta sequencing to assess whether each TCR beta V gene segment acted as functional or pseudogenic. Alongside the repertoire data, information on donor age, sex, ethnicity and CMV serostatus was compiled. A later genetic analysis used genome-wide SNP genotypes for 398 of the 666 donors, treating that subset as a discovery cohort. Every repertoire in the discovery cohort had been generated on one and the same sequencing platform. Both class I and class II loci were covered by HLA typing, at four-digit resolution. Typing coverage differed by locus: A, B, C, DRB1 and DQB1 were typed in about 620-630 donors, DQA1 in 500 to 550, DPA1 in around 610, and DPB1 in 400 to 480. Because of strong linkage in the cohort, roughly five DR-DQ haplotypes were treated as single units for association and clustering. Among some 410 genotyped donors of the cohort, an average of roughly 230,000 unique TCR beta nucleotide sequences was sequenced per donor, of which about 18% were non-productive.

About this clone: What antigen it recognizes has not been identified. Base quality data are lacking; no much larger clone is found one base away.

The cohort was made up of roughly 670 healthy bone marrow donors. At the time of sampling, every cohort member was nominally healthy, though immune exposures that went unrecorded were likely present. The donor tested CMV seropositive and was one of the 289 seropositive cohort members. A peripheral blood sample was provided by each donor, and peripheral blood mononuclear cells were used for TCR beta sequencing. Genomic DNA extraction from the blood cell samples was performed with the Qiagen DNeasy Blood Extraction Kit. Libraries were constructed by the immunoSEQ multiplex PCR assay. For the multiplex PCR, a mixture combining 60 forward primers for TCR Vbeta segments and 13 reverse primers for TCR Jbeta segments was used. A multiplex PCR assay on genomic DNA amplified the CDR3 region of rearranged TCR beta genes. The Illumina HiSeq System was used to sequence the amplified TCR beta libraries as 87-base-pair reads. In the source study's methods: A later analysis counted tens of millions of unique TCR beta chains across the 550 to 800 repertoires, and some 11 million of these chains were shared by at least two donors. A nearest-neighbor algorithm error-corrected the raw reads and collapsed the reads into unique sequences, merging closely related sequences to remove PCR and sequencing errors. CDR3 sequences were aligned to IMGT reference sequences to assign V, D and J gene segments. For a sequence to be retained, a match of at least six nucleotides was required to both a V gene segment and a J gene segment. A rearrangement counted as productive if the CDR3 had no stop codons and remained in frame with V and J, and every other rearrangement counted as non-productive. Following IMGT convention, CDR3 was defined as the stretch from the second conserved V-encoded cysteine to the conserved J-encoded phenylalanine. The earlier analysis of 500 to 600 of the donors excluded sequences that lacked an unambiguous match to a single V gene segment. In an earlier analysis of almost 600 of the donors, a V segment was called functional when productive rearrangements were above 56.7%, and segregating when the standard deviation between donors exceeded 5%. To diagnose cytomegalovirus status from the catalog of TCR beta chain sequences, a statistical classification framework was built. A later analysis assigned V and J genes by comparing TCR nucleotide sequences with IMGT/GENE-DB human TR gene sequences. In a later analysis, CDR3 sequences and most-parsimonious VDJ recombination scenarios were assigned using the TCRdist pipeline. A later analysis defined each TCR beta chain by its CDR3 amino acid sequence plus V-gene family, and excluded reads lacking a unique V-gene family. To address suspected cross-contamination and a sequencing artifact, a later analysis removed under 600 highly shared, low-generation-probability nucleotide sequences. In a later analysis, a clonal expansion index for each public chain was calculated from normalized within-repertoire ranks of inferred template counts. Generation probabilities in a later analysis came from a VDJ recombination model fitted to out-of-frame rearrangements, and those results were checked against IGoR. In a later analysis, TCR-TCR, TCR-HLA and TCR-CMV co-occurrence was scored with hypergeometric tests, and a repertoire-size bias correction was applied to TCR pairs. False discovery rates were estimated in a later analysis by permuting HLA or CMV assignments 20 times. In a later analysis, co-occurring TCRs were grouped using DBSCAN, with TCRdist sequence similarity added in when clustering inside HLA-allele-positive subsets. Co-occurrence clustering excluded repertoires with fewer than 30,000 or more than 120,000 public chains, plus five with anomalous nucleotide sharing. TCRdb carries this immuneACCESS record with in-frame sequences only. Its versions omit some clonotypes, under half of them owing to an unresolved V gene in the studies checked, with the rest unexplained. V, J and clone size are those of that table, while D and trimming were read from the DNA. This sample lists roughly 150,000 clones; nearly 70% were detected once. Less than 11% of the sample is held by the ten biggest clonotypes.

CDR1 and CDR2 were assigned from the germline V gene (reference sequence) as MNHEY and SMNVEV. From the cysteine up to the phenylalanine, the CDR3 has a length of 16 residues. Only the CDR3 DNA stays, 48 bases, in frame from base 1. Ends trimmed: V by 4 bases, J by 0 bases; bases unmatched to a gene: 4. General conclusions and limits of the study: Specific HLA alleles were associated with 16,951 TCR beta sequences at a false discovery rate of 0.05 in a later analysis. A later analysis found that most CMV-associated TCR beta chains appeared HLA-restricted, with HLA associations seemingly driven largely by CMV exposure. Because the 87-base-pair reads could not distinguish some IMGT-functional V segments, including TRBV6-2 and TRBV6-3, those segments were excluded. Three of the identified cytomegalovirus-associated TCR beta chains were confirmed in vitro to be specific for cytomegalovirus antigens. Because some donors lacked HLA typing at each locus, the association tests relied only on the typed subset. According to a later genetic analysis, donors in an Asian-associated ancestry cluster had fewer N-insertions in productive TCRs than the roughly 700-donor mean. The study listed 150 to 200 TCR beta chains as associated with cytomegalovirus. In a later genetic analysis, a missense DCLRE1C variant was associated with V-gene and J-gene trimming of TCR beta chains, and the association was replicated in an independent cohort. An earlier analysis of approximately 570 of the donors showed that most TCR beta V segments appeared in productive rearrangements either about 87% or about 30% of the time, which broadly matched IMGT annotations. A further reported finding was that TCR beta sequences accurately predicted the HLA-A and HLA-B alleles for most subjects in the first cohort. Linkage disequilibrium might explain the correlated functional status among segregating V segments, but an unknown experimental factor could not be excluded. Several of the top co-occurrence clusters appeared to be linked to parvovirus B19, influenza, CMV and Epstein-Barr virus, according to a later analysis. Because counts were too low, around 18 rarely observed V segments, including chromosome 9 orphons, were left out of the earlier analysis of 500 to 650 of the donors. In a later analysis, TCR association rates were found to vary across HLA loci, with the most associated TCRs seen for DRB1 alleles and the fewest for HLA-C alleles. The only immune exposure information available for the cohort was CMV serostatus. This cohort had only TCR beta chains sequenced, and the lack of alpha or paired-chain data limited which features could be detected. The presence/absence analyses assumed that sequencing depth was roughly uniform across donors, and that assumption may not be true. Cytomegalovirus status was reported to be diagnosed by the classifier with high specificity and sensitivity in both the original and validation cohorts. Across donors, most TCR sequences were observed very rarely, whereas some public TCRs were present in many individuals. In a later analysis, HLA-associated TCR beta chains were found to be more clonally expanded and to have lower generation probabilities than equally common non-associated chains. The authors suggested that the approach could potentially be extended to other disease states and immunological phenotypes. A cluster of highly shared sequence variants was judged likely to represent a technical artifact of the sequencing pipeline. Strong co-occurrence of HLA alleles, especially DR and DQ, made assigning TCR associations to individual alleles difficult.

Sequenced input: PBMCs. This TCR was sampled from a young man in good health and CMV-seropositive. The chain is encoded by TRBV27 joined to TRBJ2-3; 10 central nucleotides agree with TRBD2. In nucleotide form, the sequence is TGTGCCAGCAGTTCTAGCGGGGGACCTAGCACAGATACGCAGTATTTT. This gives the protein CASSSSGGPSTDTQYF.